The 25 T cell receptor beta chains presented below share a single source sample, sequenced in a study of CXCR3-negative and CXCR3-positive naive CD8 T cells. Preparation of TRB cDNA libraries relied on 5' RACE carrying UMI labels. For each CDR3 protein, TCRdb gives one entry from its re-call of the 5' RACE reads, without DNA. This listing includes 84,000 or so distinct CDR3 sequences. Sample: naive CXCR3- CD8+ T cells from blood. Regarding subset: CD45RO-CCR7+CD27+CD95- naive CD8+ T cells lacking CXCR3 (TNR3-). The receptors were sampled from a human donor in good health. Some clones in this sample may be carry-over from other donors' samples.

The V gene is TRBV7-2, the J gene TRBJ1-4; the D call from TCRdb, TRBD1, cannot be confirmed without DNA. Germline values: CDR1 SGHTA, CDR2 FQGNSA. This CDR3 is 15 amino acids long. The CDR3 region is CASSVTGDRSEKLFF.

J is TRBJ2-1 and V is TRBV29-1. The CDR3 loop spans 12 amino acids. CDR1 is SQVTM, CDR2 ANQGSEA, per germline. This CDR3 reads CSVEGVHNEQFF.

V is TRBV7-3 and J is TRBJ2-3; the TCRdb D gene call, TRBD1, has no DNA to confirm it. The CDR3 sequence is 15 residues long. Per germline, CDR1 SGHTA and CDR2 FQGTGA. The CDR3 sequence: CASSPRGFSTDTQYF.

This chain joins TRBV7-3 and TRBJ1-1; the D gene TCRdb calls, TRBD1, cannot be checked with no DNA. This CDR3 contains 13 residues. Germline CDR1 and CDR2: SGHTA and FQGTGA. The CDR3 loop reads CASSVLGIAEAFF.

The chain employs TRBV15 and TRBJ2-5; TCRdb designates TRBD2, a call that cannot be tested without DNA. This CDR3 spans 15 amino acids. CDR1 LNHNV and CDR2 YYDKDF come from the germline V gene (reference sequence). This chain's CDR3 is CATSRPERGEETQYF.

The V gene is TRBV7-6, the J gene TRBJ2-4; the TCRdb D gene call, TRBD1, has no DNA to confirm it. CDR1 is SGHVS and CDR2 is FNYEAQ in the germline V gene. The CDR3 is made up of 16 amino acids. The CDR3 protein is CASSLGPGQGKNIQYF. Combining the CDR3 with reference TRBV7-6 and TRBJ2-4 gives the whole variable domain GAGVSQSPRYKVTKRGQDVALRCDPISGHVSLYWYRQALGQGPEFLTYFNYEAQQDKSGLPNDRFSAERPEGSISTLTIQRTEQRDSAMYRCASSLGPGQGKNIQYFGAGTRLSVL.

The chain combines TRBV7-9 with TRBJ2-1. This CDR3 region has 13 residues. CDR1 is SEHNR, CDR2 FQNEAQ, per germline (reference sequence). CDR3 residues: CASSWRSYNEQFF. The full variable domain, completed using reference TRBV7-9 and TRBJ2-1, is DTGVSQNPRHKITKRGQNVTFRCDPISEHNRLYWYRQTLGQGPEFLTYFQNEAQLEKSRLLSDRFSAERPKGSFSTLEIQRTEQGDSAMYLCASSWRSYNEQFFGPGTRLTVL.

The chain recombines TRBV10-3 with TRBJ2-7. Germline V CDR1 and CDR2: ENHRY, SYGVKD. The CDR3 has 15 residues. Here the CDR3 reads CAISESWQGVYEQYF.

The gene calls are TRBV27 and TRBJ2-1. The CDR3 length is 15 residues. The germline CDR1 and CDR2 sequences are MNHEY and SMNVEV (reference sequence). The chain's CDR3 is CASSPDGGPNNEQFF.

This chain joins TRBV29-1 and TRBJ2-1. CDR3 size: 17 residues. Germline V gene lookup returns CDR1 SQVTM and CDR2 ANQGSEA. CDR3 sequence: CSVEGVFRQPSYNEQFF.

V usage is TRBV7-2 and J usage is TRBJ2-3; lacking DNA, the TRBD1 call made by TCRdb goes unchecked. Per germline, CDR1 SGHTA and CDR2 FQGNSA. The CDR3 is made up of 15 amino acids. CDR3 sequence reads: CASSRTGGTTDTQYF.

This clonotype is identified as medium-sized (0.01 to 0.1%) from frequency. This chain connects TRBV7-2 to TRBJ2-7; TCRdb picks TRBD1, but there is no DNA to check that call. The germline V gene has CDR1 SGHTA and CDR2 FQGNSA. The CDR3 extends over 16 amino acids. CDR3 protein: CASSSPRDSLSYEQYF.

J is TRBJ1-1 and V is TRBV7-9; no DNA is available, so the TRBD1 call from TCRdb remains unchecked. Germline V gene lookup returns CDR1 SEHNR and CDR2 FQNEAQ (reference sequence). The CDR3 sequence is 15 residues long. The CDR3 reads CASSFGQGMNTEAFF.

The genes are TRBV12-3 or TRBV12-4 and TRBJ2-2. This CDR3 spans 13 amino acids. The CDR3 is CASSLSWGGELFF.

V gene TRBV14 combines with J gene TRBJ2-7. The CDR3 extends over 11 amino acids. Per the germline V gene, CDR1 is SGHDN and CDR2 is FVKESK. This CDR3 reads CASSQDDEQYF.

The V call is TRBV12-3 or TRBV12-4, the J call TRBJ2-6; TCRdb selects TRBD1, and the lack of DNA leaves this call unchecked. The CDR3 runs 18 residues. CDR3 sequence reads: CASSQGQGVPPRANVLTF.

The V and J genes are TRBV7-9 and TRBJ2-7; lacking DNA, the TRBD1 call made by TCRdb goes unchecked. The CDR3 covers 14 residues. CDR1 is SEHNR and CDR2 is FQNEAQ in the germline V gene (reference sequence). The CDR3 sequence: CASSLEGAIYEQYF. Complete variable domain (other parts from reference TRBV7-9 and TRBJ2-7): DTGVSQNPRHKITKRGQNVTFRCDPISEHNRLYWYRQTLGQGPEFLTYFQNEAQLEKSRLLSDRFSAERPKGSFSTLEIQRTEQGDSAMYLCASSLEGAIYEQYFGPGTRLTVT.

This chain joins TRBV9 and TRBJ2-5; TCRdb designates TRBD1, a call that cannot be tested without DNA. Per the germline V gene, CDR1 is SGDLS and CDR2 is YYNGEE. The CDR3 has 17 residues. The CDR3 here is CASSSEGQAGLQETQYF.

This rearrangement joins TRBV29-1 to TRBJ2-7. CDR1 and CDR2 (germline): SQVTM, ANQGSEA. The CDR3 loop spans 11 amino acids. CDR3 residues: CSVVQTYEQYF.

The rearrangement links TRBV29-1 to TRBJ2-7; there is no DNA to check the TCRdb D call of TRBD1. CDR3 length: 13 amino acids. CDR1 SQVTM and CDR2 ANQGSEA come from the germline V gene. The CDR3 region is CSVLDRGRAEQYF.

The V and J genes are TRBV5-1 and TRBJ2-7; there is no DNA to check the TCRdb D call of TRBD2. The CDR3 is 12 residues long. Germline CDR1 and CDR2: SGHRS and YFSETQ. CDR3 amino acids: CASSFEGREQYF.

J is TRBJ2-1 and V is TRBV28; absent DNA, TCRdb's TRBD1 call cannot be checked. This CDR3 spans 13 amino acids. Germline assignment: CDR1 MDHEN and CDR2 SYDVKM. The chain's CDR3 is CASSFFGGAGQFF.

The rearrangement joins TRBV29-1 to TRBJ1-2. Per germline, CDR1 SQVTM and CDR2 ANQGSEA. This CDR3 region has 15 residues. The CDR3 protein is CSVEDEGPLNYGYTF.

The chain recombines TRBV29-1 with TRBJ1-1; TCRdb selects TRBD1, and the lack of DNA leaves this call unchecked. This CDR3 contains 16 residues. In germline, CDR1 is SQVTM, CDR2 ANQGSEA. CDR3 protein: CSAGMVGSLMNTEAFF.

The chain has TRBV7-9 and TRBJ2-1; the D call from TCRdb, TRBD1, cannot be confirmed without DNA. The CDR3 loop spans 16 amino acids. Germline-derived CDR1 and CDR2 are SEHNR and FQNEAQ (reference sequence). CDR3 residues: CASSTSVGTLFNEQFF.